Below, one T cell receptor beta chain is given with its context. Its specificity is not known. Quantitative 5'-RACE was performed with molecular barcodes, and it yielded the TCR beta libraries. TCRdb reprocessed the 5' RACE reads with MiXCR, giving one entry per CDR3 protein. The sample lists fewer than 500,000 distinct CDR3 sequences; 20% to 30% were seen once. The source of the sample is a study of CD8 T cells in ankylosing spondylitis. Whole-study results and caveats: From matched ankylosing spondylitis synovial fluid, disease-linked clones were reportedly recovered at significantly enriched levels. Reactive arthritis synovial fluid and blood previously showed some of these motif variants. About 8 highly homologous variants made up a TCR beta motif, and this motif appeared characteristic of ankylosing spondylitis blood.

The length of the CDR3 is 14 residues. The V and J ends lost 5 bases and 5 bases respectively, with 15 bases between them. Germline CDR1 reads LGHDT; CDR2 reads YNNKEL (reference sequence). The TCR originated in a male donor with ankylosing spondylitis. Sequencing was carried out using blood, either unsorted or a sorted T cell fraction (not recorded which). The V call is TRBV3-1, the J call TRBJ1-2; the D gene is possibly TRBD1 (5 bases). CDR3 amino acids: CASSEGGAEYGYTF. The CDR3 bases are TGTGCCAGCAGCGAGGGAGGGGCGGAATATGGCTACACCTTC. Using reference TRBV3-1 and TRBJ1-2 for the parts outside the CDR3, the full variable domain is DTAVSQTPKYLVTQMGNDKSIKCEQNLGHDTMYWYKQDSKKFLKIMFSYNNKELIINETVPNRFSPKSPDKAHLNLHINSLELGDSAVYFCASSEGGAEYGYTFGSGTRLTVV.